The sequence of this TCR beta chain was determined in a study of shared clonotypes between healthy human individuals (dated by TCRdb to 2019 to 2021). For the wider study: Three men and a couple of women, aged 18 to 49 years, made up the cohort. Per donor, three plates each were used for CD4 naive and CD4 memory, two for CD8 naive, and one for CD8 memory. The study deeply sequenced blood TCR repertoires of five healthy adults to estimate repertoire size and the extent of clonotype sharing between individuals. To increase sequencing depth and limit assay-specific biases, TCR repertoire library preparation and sequencing were carried out by different laboratories using diverse techniques. Between about 0.8 and 9 billion PBMCs per donor were obtained by leukapheresis. Broader findings and caveats from the paper: Sampling was restricted to blood, and TCR repertoires in tissues likely differ from the TCR repertoires found in blood. Compared with non-shared clonotypes, the clonotypes found in all four sorted-subset donors had higher generation probabilities. Even with the large sequencing depth, rarefaction of the sorted-subset datasets indicated that sequencing was incomplete. Across a handful of donors, around 5.4% of naive CD4, around 3.3% of naive CD8, 2% to 2.5% of memory CD4, and approximately 0.4% of memory CD8 clonotypes were shared. The small number of donors limited the genetic and exposure-history diversity represented. Naive subsets generally had larger estimated clonotype richness than memory subsets. Pairwise subsampling led to the expectation that sequencing depth would affect the degree of clonotype sharing among donors.

CD8 naive samples consisted of CD45RO-negative cells that were positively selected for CCR7, yielding a CD45RA+CCR7+ population without TemRA cells. Healthy HIV-negative adults with no recently reported acute infections or vaccinations were included as donors. Every donor was a Caucasian adult residing in Nashville, Tennessee, USA. After blood collection by leukapheresis, PBMCs were isolated using Ficoll-Histopaque density gradient centrifugation and then cryopreserved in the vapor phase of liquid nitrogen. Analytical flow cytometry was used to check the purity and quantity of every magnetically sorted T cell population. Each sorted fraction had its genomic DNA isolated and then quantified by UV absorbance on a Nanodrop 2000c. Regarding this clone: Its antigen target is currently unknown. Base qualities are missing; no much larger clone stands one base away.

Using the deep immunoSEQ assay, TCR CDR3 regions were amplified from genomic DNA by multiplex PCR. Extracted genomic DNA from each cell subset was distributed evenly across all wells of several immunoSEQ 96-well plates, and each plate was treated as a replicate. Each replicate PCR for sorted subsets received around 0.2 ug genomic DNA, equal to some 32,000 T cell genomes. Purified libraries were measured with a Qubit 3.0 fluorometer, size-checked on a Bioanalyzer 2100, and measured again with the KAPA Library Quantification kit. Each immunoSEQ 96-well plate was sequenced on its own single-read 150-cycle Illumina NextSeq 550 flow cell. Per the source publication's procedure: Because only junctional sequences without quality scores were contained in the immunoSEQ output, filtering matching that applied to full-length reads could not be performed. Sequences were annotated with PyIR, a Python wrapper for IgBLAST v1.9, using IMGT germline references to assign V/J genes and CDR3. Reads with weak V/J assignments (E-value above 1e-6), missing CDR3, stop codons, out-of-frame junctions, or ambiguous translated residues were removed. A V3J clonotype was defined by an identical inferred V gene, J gene, and CDR3 amino acid sequence. Percentage overlap between repertoires was calculated by dividing the number of shared unique clonotypes by the size of the smaller repertoire. Three approaches were used to assess repertoire richness: RTK rarefaction, the Chao1 estimator, and Recon v2.1 estimates of unobserved clonotypes. For all TCRbeta clonotypes obtained by the gDNA method from four donors, generation probabilities were computed with OLGA. TCRdb took over this immuneACCESS table, retaining in-frame rearrangements with V and J assigned. Such tables are incomplete; in checked studies, under half of the missing clones stem from an unresolved V gene, and the remainder is unexplained. V and J calls and clone size are as listed in that table; D and trimming were resolved from the DNA. In this sample the table shows about 2 million clones, roughly 95% of which occur a single time. The ten largest clones capture roughly 1% of the sample.

The CDR3 spans 16 residues, from the cysteine through the phenylalanine. The sequence is cut down to CDR3 DNA, 48 bases in frame from base 1. CDR1 and CDR2 (SNHLY, FYNNEI) derive from the germline V gene. Trimming costs V 8 bases and J 0 bases, and their ends lie 19 bases apart. The sequence links TRBV2 to TRBJ1-1; no D gene call is confident. The sequence was obtained from a man aged 18 to 29 in good health. The sample was naive CD8+ T cells sorted from blood. This specimen's cell subset or site label, per the study, means: CD45RA+CCR7+. The CDR3 has the sequence CASGSPSGILNTEAFF. The nucleotide sequence is given as TGTGCCAGCGGATCCCCTTCGGGCATCCTGAACACTGAAGCTTTCTTT.